A single sample gave rise to the 31 T cell receptor beta chains below, sequenced in a study of blood T cell repertoires in COVID-19 (dated by TCRdb to 2018 to 2020). Library preparation used the immunoSEQ multiplex PCR assay. TCRdb provides this immuneACCESS table in a form limited to in-frame rearrangements. Some clones are lacking; in checked studies, under half of them reflect an unresolved V gene, and why the rest are absent is not known. The table for this sample lists approximately 160,000 clones; less than 90% of them were counted only once. Of the sample, approximately 4.4% is held by the ten largest clones. The sample taken for sequencing was PBMCs or T cells enriched from blood (not recorded which). These receptors all stem from a woman in her forties or fifties who had recovered from COVID-19.

This clone was observed once. This chain uses TRBV2 with TRBJ1-2; D unresolved. The CDR3 is 15 residues long. Trimming removed 8 bases from V and 0 bases from J, with 16 bases in between. Germline values: CDR1 SNHLY, CDR2 FYNNEI. The CDR3 nucleotides read TGTGCCAGCGGCAGGCCCTCAGGCACTAACTATGGCTACACCTTC. Translated: CASGRPSGTNYGYTF.

J is TRBJ2-2 and V is TRBV2; TRBD1 might be the D (6 bases). With 4 bases removed from V and 5 bases from J, the gap between germline ends came to 14 bases. This CDR3 is 15 amino acids long. In germline, CDR1 is SNHLY, CDR2 FYNNEI. CDR3 amino acids: CASSGAARGTGELFF. The DNA of the CDR3 is TGTGCCAGCAGTGGAGCAGCAAGGGGGACCGGGGAGCTGTTTTTT.

This chain connects TRBV5-1 to TRBJ1-2, with D hard to call. The CDR3 runs to 15 residues. Germline V gene lookup returns CDR1 SGHRS and CDR2 YFSETQ. V lost 0 bases, J lost 2 bases, and 11 bases lay in between. CDR3 coding DNA: TGCGCCAGCAGCTTGGCTGGAGGGTACAACTATGGCTACACCTTC. Amino acids: CASSLAGGYNYGYTF.

The chain carries TRBV5-1 and TRBJ2-5, with 9 positions matching TRBD2. V was clipped by 0 bases and J by 4 bases; unmatched bases: 7. From germline, CDR1 is SGHRS and CDR2 YFSETQ. This CDR3 is 16 amino acids long. CDR3: CASSLGSAGGLETQYF. In nucleotides, the CDR3 is TGCGCCAGCAGCTTGGGTTCCGCGGGGGGGCTAGAGACCCAGTACTTC.

J is TRBJ2-4 and V is TRBV11-3, with a tentative D call TRBD1 (5 bases). This CDR3 has 17 amino acids. CDR1 and CDR2 (germline): SGHNT, YENEEA. V dropped 2 bases and J dropped 0 bases, with 14 bases sitting between them. In DNA form, the CDR3 reads TGTGCCAGCAGCTTACCGCACAGGTCACTAGCCAAAAACATTCAGTACTTC. This encodes CASSLPHRSLAKNIQYF. Full variable domain (missing parts from reference TRBV11-3 and TRBJ2-4): EAGVVQSPRYKIIEKKQPVAFWCNPISGHNTLYWYLQNLGQGPELLIRYENEEAVDDSQLPKDRFSAERLKGVDSTLKIQPAELGDSAVYLCASSLPHRSLAKNIQYFGAGTRLSVL.

The J gene is TRBJ1-5, the V gene TRBV4-1; TRBD1 is a possible D gene (5 bases). V lost 0 bases and J 4 bases, leaving 13 bases between the germline ends. CDR3 size: 16 residues. Germline V CDR1 and CDR2: MGHRA, YSYEKL. CDR3 loop: CASSQEGGMGNQPQHF. The CDR3 DNA reads TGCGCCAGCAGCCAAGAGGGGGGAATGGGAAATCAGCCCCAGCATTTT.

The V gene is TRBV2, the J gene TRBJ2-3; D is undetermined. V lost 4 bases to trimming and J lost 1 base, with 6 bases between them. The CDR3 sequence is 13 residues long. Per the germline V gene, CDR1 is SNHLY and CDR2 is FYNNEI. CDR3 in amino acids: CASSAGGTDTQYF. CDR3 DNA sequence: TGTGCCAGCAGTGCGGGTGGCACAGATACGCAGTATTTT. Full variable domain (missing parts from reference TRBV2 and TRBJ2-3): EPEVTQTPSHQVTQMGQEVILRCVPISNHLYFYWYRQILGQKVEFLVSFYNNEISEKSEIFDDQFSVERPDGSNFTLKIRSTKLEDSAMYFCASSAGGTDTQYFGPGTRLTVL.

This clone was observed a few times. V and J are TRBV7-8 and TRBJ2-1, with TRBD2 matching over 8 bases. The CDR3 is made up of 17 amino acids. From germline, CDR1 is SGHVS and CDR2 FQNEAQ. Losses at the gene ends were 4 bases for V and 0 bases for J; bases not matched to a gene: 8. DNA for the CDR3: TGTGCCAGCAGCTCCGACCGAGCGGGAGACTCCTACAATGAGCAGTTCTTC. It codes for CASSSDRAGDSYNEQFF. The full variable domain, rest sourced from reference TRBV7-8 and TRBJ2-1, is GAGVSQSPRYKVAKRGQDVALRCDPISGHVSLFWYQQALGQGPEFLTYFQNEAQLDKSGLPSDRFFAERPEGSVSTLKIQRTQQEDSAVYLCASSSDRAGDSYNEQFFGPGTRLTVL.

CDR3 protein: CASRFGGGKLFF. The CDR3 DNA is TGTGCCAGCAGGTTCGGGGGGGGAAAACTGTTTTTT. This chain uses TRBV28 with TRBJ1-4, with D possibly TRBD1 on 5 matching bases. Germline CDR1 and CDR2: MDHEN and SYDVKM. The CDR3 sequence is 12 residues long. V lost 6 bases and J lost 10, with 12 bases in between.

CDR3 sequence: CASSPYREYQETQYF. The CDR3 DNA sequence: TGTGCCAGCAGTCCCTACAGGGAGTATCAAGAGACCCAGTACTTC. This sequence joins TRBV27 and TRBJ2-5; D perhaps matches TRBD1 (6 bases). V dropped 5 bases and J dropped 2 bases, with 15 bases sitting between them. Germline loops: CDR1 MNHEY, CDR2 SMNVEV (reference sequence). The length of the CDR3 is 15 residues.

The chain links TRBV7-9 to TRBJ1-3, with D perhaps TRBD1 (5 bases). The CDR3 is 16 residues long. CDR1 and CDR2 (germline): SEHNR, FQNEAQ (reference sequence). V lost 5 bases and J 3 bases, leaving 17 bases between the germline ends. This CDR3 is CASSRGTPWLGNTIYF. The CDR3 DNA sequence: TGTGCCAGCAGCCGCGGGACTCCCTGGCTTGGAAACACCATATATTTT.

Only a few counts were recorded for this clone. The chain carries TRBV6-4 and TRBJ2-3; 13 bases align to TRBD2. The trim removed 3 bases at V and 4 bases at J, leaving 1 base unmatched. This CDR3 contains 15 residues. CDR1 and CDR2 from the germline V gene are MRHNA and SNTAGT. The CDR3 is CASSETSGGADTQYF. DNA of the CDR3: TGTGCCAGCAGTGAAACTAGCGGGGGGGCAGATACGCAGTATTTT.

The chain employs TRBV19 and TRBJ2-5; D is perhaps TRBD2 (5 bases). Germline values: CDR1 LNHDA, CDR2 SQIVND (reference sequence). V lost 4 bases, J lost 5 bases, and 20 bases lay in between. The CDR3 runs 16 residues. The CDR3 DNA reads as TGTGCCAGTAGTACGCGAGGGTCCCTGGGTAAGGAGACCCAGTACTTC. Translated: CASSTRGSLGKETQYF.

This clone was seen once. Here the CDR3 reads CASSLVGWTITGELFF. The CDR3 region has the DNA TGTGCCAGCAGCTTGGTGGGGTGGACAATCACCGGGGAGCTGTTTTTT. This rearrangement joins TRBV5-8 to TRBJ2-2; TRBD1 might be the D (5 bases). The CDR3 extends over 16 amino acids. Trimming stripped 0 bases from V and 4 bases from J, with 13 bases between. Germline loops: CDR1 SGHTS, CDR2 YDEGEE. The complete variable domain, with remaining parts taken from reference TRBV5-8 and TRBJ2-2, reads EAGVTQSPTHLIKTRGQQATLRCSPISGHTSVYWYQQALGLGLQFLLWYDEGEERNRGNFPPRFSGRQFPNYSSELNVNALELEDSALYLCASSLVGWTITGELFFGEGSRLTVL.

Of note for this clone: One end of the junction fails to match germline, which may point to a read error. For the CDR3, the DNA is TGTGCCAGCAGCCAAGACCACAGGTCCACCCGGGAGCTGTTTTTT. Protein: CASSQDHRSTRELFF. This chain uses TRBV14 with TRBJ2-2; D is perhaps TRBD1 (5 bases). In germline, CDR1 is SGHDN, CDR2 FVKESK. CDR3 size: 15 residues.

A single count supports this clone. This sequence joins TRBV7-6 and TRBJ1-6; 8 bases agree with TRBD1. CDR1 is SGHVS, CDR2 FNYEAQ, per germline. V shed 6 bases and J 8 bases; nucleotides not matched to a gene: 6. The CDR3 is 14 residues long. The CDR3 is CASSLGTGYSPLHF. CDR3 in DNA: TGTGCCAGCAGTTTGGGGACAGGCTATTCACCCCTCCACTTT.

The V call is TRBV19, the J call TRBJ2-6; 8 positions agree with TRBD1. The trim removed 11 bases at V and 4 bases at J, leaving 10 bases unmatched. The CDR3 has 15 residues. The germline V gene encodes CDR1 LNHDA and CDR2 SQIVND (reference sequence). CDR3 bases: TGTGCCGGACACAGGGGGGCAGCGGGGGCCAACGTCCTGACTTTC. Residues: CAGHRGAAGANVLTF.

This chain links TRBV7-2 with TRBJ1-1; D is perhaps TRBD1 (6 bases). Germline lookup yields CDR1 SGHTA and CDR2 FQGNSA. The CDR3 runs to 15 residues. V lost 2 bases and J lost 4, with 14 bases in between. This CDR3 is CASSLTGPGSTEAFF. For the CDR3, the DNA is TGTGCCAGCAGCTTAACAGGGCCCGGAAGCACTGAAGCTTTCTTT.

The chain links TRBV5-1 to TRBJ1-1, with TRBD1 identical over 9 bases. This CDR3 contains 13 residues. V lost 7 bases to trimming and J lost 11 bases; unmatched junction nucleotides: 12. Germline V CDR1 and CDR2: SGHRS, YFSETQ. CDR3 in DNA: TGCGCCAGCGCGGATCTCTTACAGGGGGCCGCTTTCTTT. Residues: CASADLLQGAAFF.

The V call is TRBV29-1, the J call TRBJ1-2; D ambiguous. Germline V gene lookup returns CDR1 SQVTM and CDR2 ANQGSEA. The V end was cut by 6 bases, the J end by 6 bases, with 11 bases between. The CDR3 covers 11 residues. CDR3 bases: TGCAGCGTCCCTCTCCGTGATGGCTACACCTTC. Its protein is CSVPLRDGYTF.

The chain recombines TRBV5-1 with TRBJ1-6, with D possibly being TRBD1 (6 bases). V lost 4 bases to trimming and J lost 5 bases, with 22 bases between them. This CDR3 is 18 amino acids long. Germline-derived CDR1 and CDR2 are SGHRS and YFSETQ. Here the CDR3 reads CASSRVNGGVGDNSPLHF. The CDR3 coding sequence is TGCGCCAGCAGCCGGGTGAATGGGGGCGTGGGGGATAATTCACCCCTCCACTTT.

This rearrangement joins TRBV9 to TRBJ1-6, with D tentatively TRBD1 (6 bases). Germline V lookup: CDR1 SGDLS, CDR2 YYNGEE. V was clipped by 4 bases and J by 6 bases, with 11 bases between them. CDR3 size: 14 residues. The DNA for the CDR3 is TGTGCCAGCAGCCCAGGACAGCCTAATTCACCCCTCCACTTT. Its translation: CASSPGQPNSPLHF.

This chain's CDR3 is CAWSPRDKPLNNEQFF. CDR3 DNA sequence: TGTGCCTGGAGTCCCCGGGACAAACCACTTAACAATGAGCAGTTCTTC. V gene TRBV30 combines with J gene TRBJ2-1; a possible D gene is TRBD1 (6 bases). The CDR3 has 16 amino acids. CDR1 and CDR2 from the germline V gene are GTSNPN and SVGIG (reference sequence). V lost 2 bases and J lost 5, with 19 bases in between.

This chain joins TRBV30 and TRBJ2-6; D ambiguous. This CDR3 contains 15 residues. The ends were cut back, 8 bases at V and 2 bases at J, with 16 bases in the middle. Germline CDR1 GTSNPN, CDR2 SVGIG (reference sequence). CDR3 in amino acids: CAGTTMRTGANVLTF. The CDR3 nucleotides are TGTGCCGGAACGACCATGAGGACTGGGGCCAACGTCCTGACTTTC.

The CDR3 protein is CAKHGCDEQFF. The CDR3, as DNA: TGTGCAAAGCACGGGTGCGATGAGCAGTTCTTC. The genes are TRBV10-3 and TRBJ2-1, with D unclear. CDR3 length: 11 amino acids. Germline V CDR1 and CDR2: ENHRY, SYGVKD.

V gene TRBV6-5 combines with J gene TRBJ1-1, with 9 bases matching TRBD1. This CDR3 spans 14 amino acids. Germline V gene data show CDR1 as MNHEY and CDR2 as SVGAGI. Trimming removed 4 bases from V and 0 bases from J; junction bases left unmatched: 0. CDR3 bases: TGTGCCAGCAGTTGGACAGGGGTGAACACTGAAGCTTTCTTT. Translation: CASSWTGVNTEAFF.

The genes are TRBV27 and TRBJ2-2; a weak D match, TRBD2 (6 bases). V lost 6 bases to trimming and J lost 5 bases, with 19 bases between them. The CDR3 has 16 amino acids. From germline, CDR1 is MNHEY and CDR2 SMNVEV (reference sequence). CDR3 in amino acids: CASRLSGPARTGELFF. The CDR3 coding sequence is TGTGCCAGCAGACTTAGCGGACCAGCAAGGACCGGGGAGCTGTTTTTT.

The gene calls are TRBV3-1 (or the pseudogene TRBV3-2) and TRBJ2-6, with D possibly being TRBD1 (6 bases). CDR3 length: 15 amino acids. Per germline, CDR1 LGHDT and CDR2 YNNKEL (reference sequence). V was cut by 5 bases and J by 3 bases, with 11 bases left in between. CDR3 residues: CASSTGQSGANVLTF. CDR3 in DNA: TGTGCCAGCAGCACAGGGCAGAGTGGGGCCAACGTCCTGACTTTC.

V usage is TRBV7-9 and J usage is TRBJ1-1, with TRBD1 matching over 8 bases. The V segment lost 5 bases and the J segment 4 bases; nucleotides outside the gene matches: 3. The CDR3 spans 13 residues. Germline CDR1 SEHNR, CDR2 FQNEAQ (reference sequence). The CDR3 protein is CASSHGTGTEAFF. In nucleotides, the CDR3 is TGTGCCAGCAGCCACGGGACAGGCACTGAAGCTTTCTTT. Based on the CDR3 plus reference TRBV7-9 and TRBJ1-1, the full variable domain is DTGVSQNPRHKITKRGQNVTFRCDPISEHNRLYWYRQTLGQGPEFLTYFQNEAQLEKSRLLSDRFSAERPKGSFSTLEIQRTEQGDSAMYLCASSHGTGTEAFFGQGTRLTVV.

This chain connects TRBV30 to TRBJ2-7, with TRBD1 identical over 11 bases. Germline V gene data show CDR1 as GTSNPN and CDR2 as SVGIG (reference sequence). V lost 3 bases, J lost 7 bases, and 8 bases stayed unmatched. The CDR3 length is 14 residues. The CDR3 DNA sequence: TGTGCCTGGAGCTCTGGACAGGGGGCGGGGGAGCAGTACGTC. Translating gives CAWSSGQGAGEQYV.

This rearrangement joins TRBV7-2 to TRBJ1-3; D is uncertain. The V gene's germline CDR1 is SGHTA and CDR2 FQGNSA. The V gene lost 4 bases and the J gene lost 7 bases, with 23 bases spanning the gap. There are 17 residues in the CDR3. CDR3 nucleotides: TGTGCCAGCAGCTCAGACGGGTCGAATTACGCCCCGAACACCATATATTTT. Translated: CASSSDGSNYAPNTIYF.